This T cell receptor (beta chain) stems from a study of blood T cell repertoires in COVID-19. Produced via immunoSEQ multiplex PCR; TCRdb's table is partial and in-frame only. The sample includes approximately 320,000 clones, 87% of them seen just once. Trimming removed 0 bases at V and 0 bases at J, with 12 bases between. The germline CDR1 and CDR2 sequences are LGHNA and YSLEER. The CDR3 extends over 16 amino acids. Researchers sorted participants into cohorts using their self-reported clinical history. The recovered donors of Cohort 3 showed two negative PCRs, clearance, or symptom resolution. The clonotype originates from a woman between 18 and 29 years old who had recovered from COVID-19. This chain connects TRBV4-3 to TRBJ2-7, with D tentatively TRBD2 (5 bases). Material: PBMCs or T cells enriched from blood (not recorded which). The CDR3 reads CASSQDLGGLSYEQYF. CDR3 nucleotides: TGCGCCAGCAGCCAAGATTTGGGCGGGCTCTCCTACGAGCAGTACTTC.